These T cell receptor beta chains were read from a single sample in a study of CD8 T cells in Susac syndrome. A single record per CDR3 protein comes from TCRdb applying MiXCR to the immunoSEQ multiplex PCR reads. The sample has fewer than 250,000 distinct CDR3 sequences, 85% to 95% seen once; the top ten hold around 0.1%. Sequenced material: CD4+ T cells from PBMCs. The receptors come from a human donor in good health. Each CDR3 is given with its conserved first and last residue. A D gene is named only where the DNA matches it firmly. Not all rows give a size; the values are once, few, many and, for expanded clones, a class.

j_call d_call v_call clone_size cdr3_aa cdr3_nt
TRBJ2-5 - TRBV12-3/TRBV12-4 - CASSPQGGETQYF TGTGCCAGCAGTCCTCAGGGGGGAGAGACCCAGTACTTC
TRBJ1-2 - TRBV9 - CASSVAPRVSYGYTF TGTGCCAGCAGCGTAGCCCCCAGGGTTAGCTATGGCTACACCTTC
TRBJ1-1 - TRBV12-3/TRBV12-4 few CASSLRAGNTEAFF TGTGCCAGCAGTTTAAGGGCTGGGAACACTGAAGCTTTCTTT
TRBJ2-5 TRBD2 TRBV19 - CATKPGLAGGLETQYF TGTGCCACCAAACCGGGACTAGCGGGGGGGTTGGAGACCCAGTACTTC
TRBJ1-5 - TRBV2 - CASSADSGRPQHF TGTGCCAGCAGCGCGGACTCAGGTCGGCCCCAGCATTTT
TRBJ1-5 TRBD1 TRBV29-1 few CSVGGTGDQPQHF TGCAGCGTTGGCGGGACAGGGGATCAGCCCCAGCATTTT
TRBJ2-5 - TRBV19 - CASGTPMAQYF TGTGCCAGTGGGACCCCGATGGCCCAGTACTTC
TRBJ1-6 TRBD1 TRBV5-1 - CASSLGGQTPLHF TGCGCCAGCAGCTTGGGGGGACAGACACCCCTCCACTTT
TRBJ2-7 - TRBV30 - CAWSAQTNYEQYF TGTGCCTGGAGTGCGCAGACCAACTACGAGCAGTACTTC
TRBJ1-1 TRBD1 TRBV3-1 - CASSQEGTANTEAFF TGTGCCAGCAGCCAAGAAGGGACAGCGAACACTGAAGCTTTCTTT
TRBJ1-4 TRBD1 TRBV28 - CASSLPGGTGHEKLFF TGTGCCAGCAGTTTACCCGGTGGGACAGGGCACGAAAAACTGTTTTTT
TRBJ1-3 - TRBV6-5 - CASSYKGYPSGNTIYF TGTGCCAGCAGTTACAAGGGGTACCCCTCTGGAAACACCATATATTTT
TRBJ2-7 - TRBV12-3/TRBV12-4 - CASSLGPTQQYF TGTGCCAGCAGTTTAGGCCCGACGCAGCAGTACTTC
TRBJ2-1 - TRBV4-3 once CASSQGLDYNEQFF TGCGCCAGCAGCCAAGGACTAGACTACAATGAGCAGTTCTTC
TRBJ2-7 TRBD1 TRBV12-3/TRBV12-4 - CASDRLGGDEQYF TGTGCCAGCGACCGTCTAGGGGGCGACGAGCAGTACTTC
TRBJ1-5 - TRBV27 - CASSSLPGGNQPQHF TGTGCCAGCAGTTCCCTTCCTGGGGGCAATCAGCCCCAGCATTTT
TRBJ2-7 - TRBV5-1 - CASSSQTPWSSYEQYF TGCGCCAGCAGCTCCCAGACTCCATGGAGCTCCTACGAGCAGTACTTC
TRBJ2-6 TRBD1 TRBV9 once CASILAGGAGSGANVLTF TGTGCCAGCATCTTGGCAGGGGGAGCCGGCTCTGGGGCCAACGTCCTGACTTTC
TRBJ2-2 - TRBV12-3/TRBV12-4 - CASSLDPLTTGELFF TGTGCCAGCAGTTTAGATCCTTTGACGACCGGGGAGCTGTTTTTT
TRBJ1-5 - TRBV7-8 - CASSLAMSARPQHF TGTGCCAGCAGCTTAGCGATGTCTGCAAGGCCCCAGCATTTT
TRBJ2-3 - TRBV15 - CATTPGGPTDTQYF TGTGCCACCACTCCTGGGGGGCCCACAGATACGCAGTATTTT
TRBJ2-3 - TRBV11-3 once CASSFAGRTDTQYF TGTGCCAGCAGCTTCGCGGGGCGCACAGATACGCAGTATTTT
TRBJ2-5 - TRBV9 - CASSVLGSTQYF TGTGCCAGCAGCGTACTAGGGTCGACCCAGTACTTC
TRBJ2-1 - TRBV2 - CASSVGYSNEQFF TGTGCCAGCAGTGTAGGTTATAGTAATGAGCAGTTCTTC
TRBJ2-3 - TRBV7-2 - CASSLAVGSDTQYF TGTGCCAGCAGCTTAGCGGTGGGTTCAGATACGCAGTATTTT
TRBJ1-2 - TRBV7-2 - CASSLKRGPNYGYTF TGTGCCAGCAGCTTGAAGCGGGGACCGAACTATGGCTACACCTTC
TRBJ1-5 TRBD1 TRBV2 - CASSGRQGALRSNQPQHF TGTGCCAGCTCCGGAAGACAGGGGGCATTAAGGAGCAATCAGCCCCAGCATTTT
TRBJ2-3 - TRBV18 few CASSPPGSDTQYF TGTGCCAGCTCACCACCGGGGTCAGATACGCAGTATTTT
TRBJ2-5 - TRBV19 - CASSIVTVGSETQYF TGTGCCAGTAGTATAGTTACTGTGGGGTCAGAGACCCAGTACTTC
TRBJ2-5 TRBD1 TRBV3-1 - CASSQGTGTGQTQYF TGTGCCAGCAGCCAGGGGACAGGGACCGGACAGACCCAGTACTTC
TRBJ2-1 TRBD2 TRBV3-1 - CASSQDEGLAGVNEQFF TGTGCCAGCAGCCAAGATGAAGGGCTAGCGGGGGTCAATGAGCAGTTCTTC
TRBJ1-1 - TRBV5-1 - CASSIAGGLTEAFF TGCGCCAGCAGCATCGCTGGGGGGTTGACTGAAGCTTTCTTT
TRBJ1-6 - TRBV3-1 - CASSQGRGSPLHF TGTGCCAGCAGCCAAGGTCGGGGTTCACCCCTCCACTTT
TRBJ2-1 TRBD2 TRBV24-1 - CASSDTRGGVYNEQFF TGTGCCTCCAGTGATACCCGCGGGGGGGTTTACAATGAGCAGTTCTTC
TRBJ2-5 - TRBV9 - CASSYQGIQETQYF TGTGCCAGCAGCTACCAGGGAATCCAAGAGACCCAGTACTTC
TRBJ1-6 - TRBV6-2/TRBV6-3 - CASNRGRDSPLHF TGTGCCAGCAATAGGGGAAGGGATTCACCCCTCCACTTT
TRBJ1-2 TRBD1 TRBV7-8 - CASSRRTGLYGYTF TGTGCCAGCAGTCGACGGACAGGGCTCTATGGCTACACCTTC
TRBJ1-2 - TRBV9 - CASSVGGQLLYGYTF TGTGCCAGCAGCGTAGGTGGTCAACTCCTCTATGGCTACACCTTC
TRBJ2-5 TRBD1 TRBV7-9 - CASSLTAVTGLETQYF TGTGCCAGCAGCCTTACCGCTGTGACAGGGCTGGAGACCCAGTACTTC
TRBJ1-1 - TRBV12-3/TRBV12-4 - CASSLYRSEAFF TGTGCCAGCAGTCTCTACCGATCTGAAGCTTTCTTT
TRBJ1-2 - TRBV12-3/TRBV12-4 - CASISRGRDIGGYTF TGTGCCAGCATTTCGCGGGGCAGGGACATCGGAGGCTACACCTTC
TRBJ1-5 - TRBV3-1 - CASSQVSSNQPQHF TGTGCCAGCAGCCAAGTGTCGAGCAATCAGCCCCAGCATTTT
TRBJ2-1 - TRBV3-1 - CASSQGPSAFRANEQFF TGTGCCAGCAGCCAAGGTCCTTCCGCTTTTAGGGCCAATGAGCAGTTCTTC
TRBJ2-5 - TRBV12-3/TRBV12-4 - CASRILDSETQYF TGTGCCAGCAGGATACTAGATTCCGAGACCCAGTACTTC
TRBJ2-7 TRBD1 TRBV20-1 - CSASPGTGGDEQYF TGCAGTGCTAGTCCCGGGACAGGAGGGGACGAGCAGTACTTC
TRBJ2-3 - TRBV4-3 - CASSQDLGGADTQYF TGCGCCAGCAGCCAAGATTTGGGGGGTGCAGATACGCAGTATTTT
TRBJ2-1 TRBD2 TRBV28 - CASSHHLAGNEQFF TGTGCCAGCAGTCACCATCTAGCGGGCAATGAGCAGTTCTTC
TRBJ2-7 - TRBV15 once CATKLGGGSSYEQYF TGTGCCACCAAGCTAGGCGGAGGTTCATCCTACGAGCAGTACTTC
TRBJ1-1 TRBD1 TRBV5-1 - CASSELQGWVTEAFF TGCGCCAGCAGCGAACTACAGGGGTGGGTCACTGAAGCTTTCTTT
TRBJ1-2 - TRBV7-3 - CASSLTVQGNGYTF TGTGCCAGCAGCTTAACGGTGCAAGGGAATGGCTACACCTTC
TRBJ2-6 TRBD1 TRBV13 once CASSHRGRSGANVLTF TGTGCCAGCAGCCACAGGGGGAGGTCTGGGGCCAACGTCCTGACTTTC
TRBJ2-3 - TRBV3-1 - CASSLQRLDTQYF TGTGCCAGCAGCCTTCAAAGGCTAGATACGCAGTATTTT
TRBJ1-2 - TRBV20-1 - CSARQAGYGYTF TGCAGTGCTCGACAGGCAGGCTATGGCTACACCTTC
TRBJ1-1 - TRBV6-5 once CASSYSGPSTEAFF TGTGCCAGCAGTTACTCAGGGCCCTCCACTGAAGCTTTCTTT
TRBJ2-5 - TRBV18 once CASLSTAQETQYF TGTGCCAGCTTATCTACAGCCCAAGAGACCCAGTACTTC
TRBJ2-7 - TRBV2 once CASSEGGAAEQYF TGTGCCAGCAGTGAAGGGGGGGCGGCCGAGCAGTACTTC
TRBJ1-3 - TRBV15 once CATSRGQGKGPGNTIYF TGTGCCACCAGCAGAGGCCAGGGAAAGGGTCCTGGAAACACCATATATTTT
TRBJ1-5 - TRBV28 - CASSPHVGGNQPQHF TGTGCCAGCAGTCCACATGTGGGAGGCAATCAGCCCCAGCATTTT
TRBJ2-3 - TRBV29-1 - CSVEGGGASSTDTQYF TGCAGCGTTGAAGGTGGGGGGGCCAGTTCCACAGATACGCAGTATTTT
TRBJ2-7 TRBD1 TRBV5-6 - CASSIARDRVIYEQYF TGTGCCAGCAGCATAGCCCGGGACAGGGTCATATACGAGCAGTACTTC